This TCR beta chain was documented in a study of CD8 T cells in ankylosing spondylitis. TCRdb re-called the 5' RACE reads through MiXCR, storing one row per CDR3 protein. The data show fewer than 200,000 distinct CDR3 sequences, about 17% seen once. This clonotype has at least ten counts. Sequencing input: blood, either unsorted or a sorted T cell fraction (not recorded which). The sequence was collected from a male donor with ankylosing spondylitis or in good health (not recorded which).

This chain's CDR3 is CASLPWGGRDGYTF. In DNA, the CDR3 is TGTGCCAGCTTACCCTGGGGGGGGCGCGATGGCTACACCTTC. The chain links TRBV6-1 to TRBJ1-2, with a weak D call TRBD1 (6 bases). From germline, CDR1 is MNHNS and CDR2 SASEGT. The CDR3 is 14 amino acids. V shed 8 bases and J shed 6 bases, with 19 bases lying between them.